These T cell receptor beta chains were read from a single sample in a study of CD8+ T cells in alopecia areata. The protocol was immunoSEQ multiplex PCR, while the TCRdb copy is restricted to in-frame clones and leaves out a portion. The sample includes about 140,000 clones, approximately 80% of them seen just once. Sequencing used CD8+ T cells sorted from blood, obtained at week 4, from a patient treated with tofacitinib. These receptor sequences come from a human donor with alopecia areata. The CDR3 runs from the conserved cysteine through the conserved F or W. A D gene is named only where the DNA matches it firmly. Clone size is shown for a subset of rows, as once, few, many or a class of expanded clone.

size,J,D,length,V,DNA,CDR3
NA,TRBJ2-7,NA,14,TRBV5-1,TGCGCCAGCAGCTTGGAGGGACCGGGGGACGAGCAGTACTTC,CASSLEGPGDEQYF
NA,TRBJ1-1,NA,16,TRBV4-1,TGCGCCAGCAGCCGCCATACCCTAACAGGGAACACTGAAGCTTTCTTT,CASSRHTLTGNTEAFF
NA,TRBJ2-1,NA,15,TRBV5-4,TGTGCCAGCAGCCTCTCACAAAGCTCCTACAATGAGCAGTTCTTC,CASSLSQSSYNEQFF
NA,TRBJ2-3,NA,17,TRBV4-1,TGCGCCAGCAGCCAAACGGGGCCAGGGCCTATCCCAGATACGCAGTATTTT,CASSQTGPGPIPDTQYF
NA,TRBJ2-3,TRBD2,18,TRBV5-1,TGCGCCAGCAGCTTGGGACTAGCGGGGGGGCCGGGCACAGATACGCAGTATTTT,CASSLGLAGGPGTDTQYF
NA,TRBJ2-3,NA,17,TRBV4-1,TGCGCCAGCAGCCATCAAGGTCCAGGGGCCCCCACAGATACGCAGTATTTT,CASSHQGPGAPTDTQYF
once,TRBJ2-1,NA,15,TRBV4-1,TGCGCCAGCAGCCAAGATACAAGAGGGGGCAATGAGCAGTTCTTC,CASSQDTRGGNEQFF
NA,TRBJ2-5,TRBD1,16,TRBV2,TGTGCCAGCAGTGAAGTACGACAGGGGCTTGGGGAGACCCAGTACTTC,CASSEVRQGLGETQYF
few,TRBJ2-3,NA,14,TRBV7-6,TGTGCCAGCAGCTTACTCAGGGGTAGAGATACGCAGTATTTT,CASSLLRGRDTQYF
NA,TRBJ2-7,NA,14,TRBV5-4,TGTGCCAGCAGCTCTAGGACAGAGCCCTACGAGCAGTACTTC,CASSSRTEPYEQYF
few,TRBJ2-3,TRBD2,17,TRBV2,TGTGCCAGCAGTGAAGGGTCTAGCGGGGTTAGCACAGATACGCAGTATTTT,CASSEGSSGVSTDTQYF
NA,TRBJ2-1,TRBD2,15,TRBV10-2,TGCGCCAGCAGACCACTTAGCGGGGGGCACAATGAGCAGTTCTTC,CASRPLSGGHNEQFF
NA,TRBJ2-3,NA,12,TRBV4-1,TGCGCCAGCAGCCAAGTTCGAGATACGCAGTATTTT,CASSQVRDTQYF
NA,TRBJ1-2,TRBD1,13,TRBV19,TGTGCCAGTAGTAGACAGGGGGACTATGGCTACACCTTC,CASSRQGDYGYTF
NA,TRBJ2-7,NA,14,TRBV2,TGTGCCAGCAGTGAAGGGTTAAGATCCTACGAGCAGTACTTC,CASSEGLRSYEQYF